This TCR beta chain was identified during a study of T cells in localized non-small cell lung cancer. In the case of this clone: The target antigen is unknown.

Regarding the study as a whole: Sequence data derive from only one tumor region, so heterogeneity remains possible. Prolonged overall survival went with higher T cell density in the blood. Across samples, adjacent lung featured a median around 55 of the top 100 tumor clones. Compared with tumor, uninvolved adjacent lung displayed greater T cell clonality, ranking highest overall.

Here immunoSEQ multiplex PCR was the method, and the copy in TCRdb shows in-frame clones only, minus some. The repertoire holds 25,000 to 30,000 clones, less than 95% seen once, with roughly 28% in the top ten. There are 15 residues in the CDR3. The V gene's germline CDR1 is KGHSH and CDR2 LQKENI. V gave up 1 base and J gave up 7 bases; unmatched junction bases: 4. This specimen consisted of peripheral blood, obtained before any cancer treatment. The V and J genes are TRBV18 and TRBJ1-5; TRBD1 agrees at 10 bases. This clonotype was sampled from a female donor of 60 years or more with stage I lung adenocarcinoma. Written as DNA, the CDR3 is TGTGCCAGCTCACCACGGGGACAGGGGCTACAGCCCCAGCATTTT. Amino acid sequence: CASSPRGQGLQPQHF.